Shown below are 2 T cell receptor beta chains from a single sample sequenced in a study of CD8 T cells in Susac syndrome. RNA, at roughly 0.5 to 1 ug, was reverse transcribed with random hexamers. One entry per CDR3 protein results from TCRdb running MiXCR on the immunoSEQ multiplex PCR reads. The repertoire holds 250,000 to 350,000 distinct CDR3 sequences, about 91% seen once, with roughly 0.064% in the top ten. The sample was CD4+ T cells from PBMCs. Every receptor here comes from a human donor with multiple sclerosis.

The chain couples TRBV18 to TRBJ1-1; possible D gene TRBD1, 6 bases. The ends were cut back, 6 bases at V and 0 bases at J, with 11 bases in the middle. CDR3 size: 14 residues. Germline V gene data show CDR1 as KGHSH and CDR2 as LQKENI. The CDR3: CASSEDSLNTEAFF. In nucleotides, the CDR3 is TGTGCCAGCTCGGAGGACAGTTTGAACACTGAAGCTTTCTTT.

There are a few counts of this clonotype. The V call is TRBV4-1, the J call TRBJ2-2, with D possibly matching TRBD1 (6 bases). Looked up from germline, CDR1 is MGHRA and CDR2 is YSYEKL. V was pared by 0 bases and J by 9 bases, with 11 bases between. The CDR3 has 14 residues. The CDR3 region is CASSQDARGRELFF. The CDR3 coding sequence is TGCGCCAGCAGCCAAGACGCCAGGGGAAGGGAGCTGTTTTTT.